This record covers a single T cell receptor beta chain. Its target is unknown. At one end, the junction sequence differs from germline, possibly due to a read error. On the day of bone marrow donation, the related graft donor provided peripheral blood. This entry is derived from a study of T cells after posttransplantation cyclophosphamide. Profiled with immunoSEQ multiplex PCR; TCRdb holds only in-frame clones, not every one. The sample carries 15,000 to 20,000 clones, roughly 83% recorded once. The CDR3 spans 15 residues. Per the germline V gene, CDR1 is SGHAT and CDR2 is FQNNGV. Findings of the study overall: Tissue-infiltrating T cells from skin or gut overlapped little with blood T cells. Later blood repertoires were often dominated by clones from the donor CD8+ memory compartment.

Source material: memory CD4+ T cells sorted from blood. This clonotype originated in a man in his thirties or forties in good health and a related stem cell transplant donor. V and J are TRBV11-2 and TRBJ2-7; 9 bases align to TRBD1. CDR3: CASTLFRDRVYEQYF. CDR3 nucleotide sequence: TGTGCCAGCACCTTATTCCGGGACAGGGTTTACGAGCAGTACTTC. The complete variable domain, with remaining parts taken from reference TRBV11-2 and TRBJ2-7, reads EAGVAQSPRYKIIEKRQSVAFWCNPISGHATLYWYQQILGQGPKLLIQFQNNGVVDDSQLPKDRFSAERLKGVDSTLKIQPAKLEDSAVYLCASTLFRDRVYEQYFGPGTRLTVT.